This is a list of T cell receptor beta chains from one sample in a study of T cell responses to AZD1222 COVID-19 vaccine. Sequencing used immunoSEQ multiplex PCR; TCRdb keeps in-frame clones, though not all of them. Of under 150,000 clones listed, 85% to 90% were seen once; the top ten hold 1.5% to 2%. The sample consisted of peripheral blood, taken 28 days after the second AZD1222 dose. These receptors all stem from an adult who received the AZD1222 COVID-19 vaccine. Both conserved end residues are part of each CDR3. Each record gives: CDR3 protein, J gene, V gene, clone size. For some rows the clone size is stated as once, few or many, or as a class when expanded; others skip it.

CDR3aa: CASSIGQGGYTF; j_gene: TRBJ1-2; v_gene: TRBV5-8; abundance: NA
CDR3aa: CASSVAYQPSNQETQYF; j_gene: TRBJ2-5; v_gene: TRBV9; abundance: NA
CDR3aa: CASSGRTGLNTEAFF; j_gene: TRBJ1-1; v_gene: TRBV6-6; abundance: once
CDR3aa: CASYGWGTGPIEAYGYTF; j_gene: TRBJ1-2; v_gene: TRBV19; abundance: NA
CDR3aa: CAISEMVRGGQETQYF; j_gene: TRBJ2-5; v_gene: TRBV10-3; abundance: NA
CDR3aa: CASSLIAGGFTDTQYF; j_gene: TRBJ2-3; v_gene: TRBV4-1; abundance: NA
CDR3aa: CASSLSDGGNQPQHF; j_gene: TRBJ1-5; v_gene: TRBV5-1; abundance: NA
CDR3aa: CASSQPGQGEIEAFF; j_gene: TRBJ1-1; v_gene: TRBV4-1; abundance: NA
CDR3aa: CASSPQPTGNTEAFF; j_gene: TRBJ1-1; v_gene: TRBV18; abundance: NA
CDR3aa: CASSVHNSPLHF; j_gene: TRBJ1-6; v_gene: TRBV6-5; abundance: NA
CDR3aa: CASSYGYGEKLFF; j_gene: TRBJ1-4; v_gene: TRBV6-5; abundance: NA
CDR3aa: CASRTGTGGFDTEAFF; j_gene: TRBJ1-1; v_gene: TRBV5-6; abundance: NA
CDR3aa: CASSNPFTGVQFF; j_gene: TRBJ2-1; v_gene: TRBV6-2/TRBV6-3; abundance: once
CDR3aa: CASSPGTAVRSTEAFF; j_gene: TRBJ1-1; v_gene: TRBV18; abundance: NA
CDR3aa: CASSVGIDSPLHF; j_gene: TRBJ1-6; v_gene: TRBV2; abundance: NA
CDR3aa: CASSSARGDTEAFF; j_gene: TRBJ1-1; v_gene: TRBV5-4; abundance: NA
CDR3aa: CASSLEGQGIPGGYTF; j_gene: TRBJ1-2; v_gene: TRBV7-8; abundance: NA
CDR3aa: CASSLGLISGNTIYF; j_gene: TRBJ1-3; v_gene: TRBV6-5; abundance: NA
CDR3aa: CASSATGDSGNTIYF; j_gene: TRBJ1-3; v_gene: TRBV9; abundance: NA
CDR3aa: CASSPEGGDNEKLFF; j_gene: TRBJ1-4; v_gene: TRBV4-2; abundance: few
CDR3aa: CASSFNGKIYEQYF; j_gene: TRBJ2-7; v_gene: TRBV28; abundance: NA
CDR3aa: CASSIWSSGYTGELFF; j_gene: TRBJ2-2; v_gene: TRBV27; abundance: NA
CDR3aa: CASSPTGGRNQPQHF; j_gene: TRBJ1-5; v_gene: TRBV6-5; abundance: NA
CDR3aa: CASSYISGTNEKLFF; j_gene: TRBJ1-4; v_gene: TRBV6-6; abundance: few
CDR3aa: CASSLSPGQYSSLHF; j_gene: TRBJ1-6; v_gene: TRBV7-8; abundance: NA
CDR3aa: CASRRTANSPLHF; j_gene: TRBJ1-6; v_gene: TRBV9; abundance: NA
CDR3aa: CASDPLGNMNTEAFF; j_gene: TRBJ1-1; v_gene: TRBV2; abundance: NA
CDR3aa: CASTPPQNTEAFF; j_gene: TRBJ1-1; v_gene: TRBV6-5; abundance: NA
CDR3aa: CASSPTDRPSYGYTF; j_gene: TRBJ1-2; v_gene: TRBV18; abundance: NA
CDR3aa: CASSLQRNQPQHF; j_gene: TRBJ1-5; v_gene: TRBV12-3/TRBV12-4; abundance: NA
CDR3aa: CSASMAGTSRTQYF; j_gene: TRBJ2-3; v_gene: TRBV20-1; abundance: NA
CDR3aa: CASSLEWSTQYF; j_gene: TRBJ2-3; v_gene: TRBV11-1; abundance: NA
CDR3aa: CASIGRLALGANVLTF; j_gene: TRBJ2-6; v_gene: TRBV27; abundance: NA
CDR3aa: CASSPRTSGSLVYNEQFF; j_gene: TRBJ2-1; v_gene: TRBV11-3; abundance: NA
CDR3aa: CASSQDVMGLHRLSYNEQFF; j_gene: TRBJ2-1; v_gene: TRBV4-3; abundance: once
CDR3aa: CASSLGGINEQFF; j_gene: TRBJ2-1; v_gene: TRBV11-3; abundance: NA
CDR3aa: CASSVGSGHDGYTF; j_gene: TRBJ1-2; v_gene: TRBV9; abundance: NA
CDR3aa: CATSDPGQGGTNEKLFF; j_gene: TRBJ1-4; v_gene: TRBV24-1; abundance: NA
CDR3aa: CATSRERGRLSNEQFF; j_gene: TRBJ2-1; v_gene: TRBV15; abundance: NA
CDR3aa: CASSDEGGGTGNTIYF; j_gene: TRBJ1-3; v_gene: TRBV6-1; abundance: NA
CDR3aa: CASSPNRGNTEAFF; j_gene: TRBJ1-1; v_gene: TRBV6-5; abundance: NA
CDR3aa: CASSLDKVGEKLFF; j_gene: TRBJ1-4; v_gene: TRBV5-1; abundance: NA
CDR3aa: CASRGQGSTQPQHF; j_gene: TRBJ1-5; v_gene: TRBV19; abundance: NA
CDR3aa: CASSDPRQGVRNSPLHF; j_gene: TRBJ1-6; v_gene: TRBV25-1; abundance: NA
CDR3aa: CASSPGGRRNTEAFF; j_gene: TRBJ1-1; v_gene: TRBV5-1; abundance: NA
CDR3aa: CASSLKPTSGVGKRYF; j_gene: TRBJ2-7; v_gene: TRBV28; abundance: once
CDR3aa: CATSKHAGGWNEKLFF; j_gene: TRBJ1-4; v_gene: TRBV15; abundance: NA
CDR3aa: CASSPRQDTGETQYF; j_gene: TRBJ2-5; v_gene: TRBV28; abundance: few
CDR3aa: CASSDLSGRAYEQYF; j_gene: TRBJ2-7; v_gene: TRBV6-1; abundance: NA
CDR3aa: CASSTRGAGDGSYNEQFF; j_gene: TRBJ2-1; v_gene: TRBV9; abundance: NA
CDR3aa: CASTSGVLGTEAFF; j_gene: TRBJ1-1; v_gene: TRBV6-5; abundance: NA
CDR3aa: CASSYDGGSGNTIYF; j_gene: TRBJ1-3; v_gene: TRBV6-2/TRBV6-3; abundance: NA
CDR3aa: CASTLAGGVGNEQFF; j_gene: TRBJ2-1; v_gene: TRBV3-1/TRBV3-2; abundance: NA
CDR3aa: CASSQPTGGSDTQYF; j_gene: TRBJ2-3; v_gene: TRBV7-3; abundance: NA